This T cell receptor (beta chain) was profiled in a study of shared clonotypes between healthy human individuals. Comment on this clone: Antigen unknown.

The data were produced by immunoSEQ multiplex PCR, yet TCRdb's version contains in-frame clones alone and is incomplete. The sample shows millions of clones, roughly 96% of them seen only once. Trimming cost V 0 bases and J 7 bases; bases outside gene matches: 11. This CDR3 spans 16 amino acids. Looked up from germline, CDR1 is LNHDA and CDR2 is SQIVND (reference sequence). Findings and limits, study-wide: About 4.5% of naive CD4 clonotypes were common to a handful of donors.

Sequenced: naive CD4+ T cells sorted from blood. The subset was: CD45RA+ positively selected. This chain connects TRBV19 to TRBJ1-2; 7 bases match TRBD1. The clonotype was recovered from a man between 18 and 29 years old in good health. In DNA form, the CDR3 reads TGTGCCAGTAGTATAGAACCCCGAGTAGGGGGCATTGGCTACACCTTC. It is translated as CASSIEPRVGGIGYTF.